This T cell receptor (beta chain) stems from a study of T cell responses to AZD1222 COVID-19 vaccine. Using immunoSEQ multiplex PCR, the repertoire was profiled, and TCRdb retains in-frame clones only, with some absent. The data hold about 88,000 clones, with about 91% observed a single time. The ends were cut back, 3 bases at V and 3 bases at J, with 10 bases in the middle. The CDR3 loop spans 14 amino acids. Germline V gene sequence: CDR1 SGHNT, CDR2 YYREEE (reference sequence). This sequence originates from an adult in good health. The specimen was peripheral blood, collected on day 0 of AZD1222 vaccination. The chain recombines TRBV5-4 with TRBJ1-3; perhaps TRBD1 as D (5 bases). CDR3 loop: CASSSQRGGNTIYF. The CDR3 coding sequence is TGTGCCAGCAGCTCCCAGAGGGGTGGAAACACCATATATTTT. Drawing the rest from reference TRBV5-4 and TRBJ1-3, the complete variable domain is ETGVTQSPTHLIKTRGQQVTLRCSSQSGHNTVSWYQQALGQGPQFIFQYYREEENGRGNFPPRFSGLQFPNYSSELNVNALELDDSALYLCASSSQRGGNTIYFGEGSWLTVV.